The 15 T cell receptor beta chains given below trace back to one sample, sequenced in a study of long-term antiretroviral therapy in people with HIV. It was version v3.0 of the immunoSEQ assay that was run at survey level. TCRdb keeps only in-frame clones here, not all; method: immunoSEQ multiplex PCR. In the table there are roughly 34,000 clones, around 83% of which are singletons. This material consisted of unsorted PBMCs, taken roughly 2.9 years before starting antiretroviral therapy. These TCRs come from a woman aged 25-40 years with HIV.

The chain recombines TRBV7-6 with TRBJ2-5; D perhaps matches TRBD1 (6 bases). CDR1 is SGHVS and CDR2 is FNYEAQ in the germline V gene. CDR3 length: 16 amino acids. The V and J ends lost 5 bases and 4 bases respectively, with 20 bases between them. CDR3 nucleotide sequence: TGTGCCAGCAGCACATCATTACAGGGATTTGGAGAGACCCAGTACTTC. Encoded protein: CASSTSLQGFGETQYF. The full variable domain, its missing parts supplied by reference TRBV7-6 and TRBJ2-5, is GAGVSQSPRYKVTKRGQDVALRCDPISGHVSLYWYRQALGQGPEFLTYFNYEAQQDKSGLPNDRFSAERPEGSISTLTIQRTEQRDSAMYRCASSTSLQGFGETQYFGPGTRLLVL.

This clone appeared a few times. The rearrangement links TRBV12-5 to TRBJ1-3, with D uncertain. Trimming took off 5 bases at V and 4 bases at J, with 0 bases between the two ends. The CDR3 covers 10 residues. Germline assignment: CDR1 LGHNT and CDR2 FRNRAP. The CDR3 sequence is CASGGNTIYF. In DNA, the CDR3 is TGTGCTAGTGGTGGAAACACCATATATTTT.

The rearrangement uses TRBV27 and TRBJ2-2; D gene ambiguous. The V end lost 5 bases, the J end lost 5 bases, and 6 bases lay between the germline ends. The CDR3 runs 12 residues. The V gene's germline CDR1 is MNHEY and CDR2 SMNVEV (reference sequence). CDR3 nucleotide sequence: TGTGCCAGCAGTCGACAAACCGGGGAGCTGTTTTTT. It codes for CASSRQTGELFF.

The chain combines TRBV2 with TRBJ1-3; no reliable D call. Germline V lookup: CDR1 SNHLY, CDR2 FYNNEI. The CDR3 sequence is 14 residues long. V was cut by 2 bases and J by 3 bases, with 8 bases left in between. Here the CDR3 reads CASSELRYGNTIYF. CDR3 sequence (DNA): TGTGCCAGCAGTGAATTGCGGTATGGAAACACCATATATTTT.

The genes are TRBV9 and TRBJ1-4, with D hard to call. The CDR3 is made up of 15 amino acids. CDR1 is SGDLS, CDR2 YYNGEE, per germline. V lost 4 bases and J 2 bases, leaving 12 bases between the germline ends. The CDR3 is CASSPEVQTNEKLFF. CDR3 sequence (DNA): TGTGCCAGCAGCCCAGAGGTACAGACTAATGAAAAACTGTTTTTT.

J is TRBJ1-4 and V is TRBV30; D call uncertain. CDR1 GTSNPN and CDR2 SVGIG come from the germline V gene (reference sequence). CDR3 length: 14 residues. Trimming removed 5 bases at V and 0 bases at J, with 10 bases between. The CDR3 region has the DNA TGTGCCTGGGCACAGATTGCAACTAATGAAAAACTGTTTTTT. It codes for CAWAQIATNEKLFF.

The chain combines TRBV27 with TRBJ1-2; no clear D. CDR1 is MNHEY, CDR2 SMNVEV, per germline (reference sequence). V lost 5 bases to trimming and J lost 3 bases, with 19 bases between them. The CDR3 covers 16 residues. CDR3 protein: CASSTRPGDPYYGYTF. In nucleotides, the CDR3 is TGTGCCAGCAGTACTCGCCCAGGCGACCCTTACTATGGCTACACCTTC.

The chain is built from TRBV18 and TRBJ1-1; TRBD1 matches at 7 bases. V lost 5 bases to trimming and J lost 1 base; unmatched junction nucleotides: 7. This CDR3 has 15 residues. Germline V gives CDR1 KGHSH, CDR2 LQKENI. CDR3 bases: TGTGCCAGCTCAAGGAGGGACAGAGCGAACACTGAAGCTTTCTTT. It specifies CASSRRDRANTEAFF.

The chain couples TRBV5-1 to TRBJ2-2; no reliable D call. V was cut by 0 bases and J by 1 base, with 4 bases left in between. From germline, CDR1 is SGHRS and CDR2 YFSETQ. The CDR3 spans 14 residues. The CDR3, as DNA: TGCGCCAGCAGCTTGGGGTTGAACACCGGGGAGCTGTTTTTT. This codes for CASSLGLNTGELFF.

V and J are TRBV10-1 and TRBJ2-7; 8 bases are a match to TRBD1. Looked up from germline, CDR1 is WNHNN and CDR2 is SYGVQD (reference sequence). This CDR3 is built from 14 residues. V lost 4 bases and J lost 2; bases outside the gene matches: 4. The CDR3 is CASSGGTGAYEQYF. Here the CDR3 DNA reads TGCGCCAGCAGTGGTGGGACAGGAGCCTACGAGCAGTACTTC.

The V call is TRBV7-9, the J call TRBJ2-3; D is undetermined. This CDR3 is 14 amino acids long. The V gene's germline CDR1 is SEHNR and CDR2 FQNEAQ (reference sequence). V lost 1 base, J lost 6 bases, and 11 bases lay in between. For the CDR3, the DNA is TGTGCCAGCAGCTTAGAAGACAAACAGGATACGCAGTATTTT. Translation: CASSLEDKQDTQYF.

CDR3 region: CASSRVTEAFF. CDR3 in DNA: TGTGCCAGCAGCCGGGTCACTGAAGCTTTCTTT. The rearrangement uses TRBV6-1 and TRBJ1-1; D gene ambiguous. CDR3 length: 11 residues. Germline CDR1 and CDR2: MNHNS and SASEGT. V dropped 6 bases and J dropped 4 bases, with 6 bases sitting between them.

Turning to this clone: An end of the junction does not agree with germline; a read error may underlie this. The chain links TRBV11-2 to TRBJ1-2; no clear D gene. From germline, CDR1 is SGHAT and CDR2 FQNNGV. The CDR3 extends over 16 amino acids. CDR3 in amino acids: CASSLSGSWDNSGYTF. CDR3 DNA sequence: TGTGCCAGCAGCTTATCTGGTAGCTGGGATAACTCTGGCTACACCTTC. The whole variable domain, remainder taken from reference TRBV11-2 and TRBJ1-2, is EAGVAQSPRYKIIEKRQSVAFWCNPISGHATLYWYQQILGQGPKLLIQFQNNGVVDDSQLPKDRFSAERLKGVDSTLKIQPAKLEDSAVYLCASSLSGSWDNSGYTFGSGTRLTVV.

This clone was observed a single time. The J gene is TRBJ1-5, the V gene TRBV10-3, with 7 bases matching TRBD1. The J segment lost 0 bases and the V segment lost 6 bases, leaving 5 bases of the junction unmatched. This CDR3 contains 15 residues. Looked up from germline, CDR1 is ENHRY and CDR2 is SYGVKD. Here the CDR3 reads CAISGTESSNQPQHF. In DNA form, the CDR3 reads TGTGCCATCAGCGGGACAGAGAGTAGCAATCAGCCCCAGCATTTT.

This sequence joins TRBV14 and TRBJ2-3; D gene uncertain. The germline gives CDR1 SGHDN, CDR2 FVKESK. This CDR3 region has 13 residues. The V end lost 4 bases, the J end lost 2 bases, and 7 bases lay between the germline ends. The CDR3 here is CASSPLNTDTQYF. The CDR3 bases are TGTGCCAGCAGCCCCCTTAACACAGATACGCAGTATTTT.